This T cell receptor (beta chain) is drawn from a study of Graves' ophthalmopathy and Graves' hyperthyroidism. Study-wide background: Hyperthyroidism was considered stable when no ophthalmopathy appeared within 18 months of follow-up.

Pregnancy or lactation, uncontrolled infections and other autoimmune diseases were grounds for excluding patients. Clinical symptoms and serum thyroxine were used for diagnosis; TRAb, thyroid ultrasound and orbital computed tomography were also relied on. The authors amplified TCR beta CDR3 regions from RNA transcripts. Following a first-round RT-PCR that used HTBI primers, a second-round multiplex PCR was carried out. Each CDR3 protein is one row after TCRdb ran MiXCR on the multiplex PCR reads. This table has 450,000 to 600,000 distinct CDR3 sequences, under 40% appearing once. Germline CDR1 and CDR2: SNHLY and FYNNEI. This CDR3 contains 12 residues.

Material: peripheral blood or thyroid tissue (not recorded which). The rearrangement uses TRBV2 and TRBJ2-5; D is perhaps TRBD1 (6 bases). The J call may be faulty, since TRBJ2-1 better matches the DNA end. This sequence originates from an adult man with Graves' hyperthyroidism. CDR3 sequence reads: CASSRTVNEQFF. The CDR3 bases are TGTGCCAGCAGCAGGACAGTGAATGAGCAGTTCTTC.